This T cell receptor (beta chain) was retrieved from a study of a mutant IDH1 vaccine in newly diagnosed glioma. Sequencing used immunoSEQ multiplex PCR; TCRdb keeps in-frame clones, though not all of them. The sample records some 66,000 clones, around four fifths being singletons. The CDR3 runs to 13 residues. Germline loops: CDR1 LNHNV, CDR2 YYDKDF (reference sequence). After removal of 6 bases from V and 6 bases from J, the junction contained 5 bases not matched to a gene. Documented time point: week 35, safety follow-up. Topical imiquimod was applied with each vaccine dose, which held 300 ug of mutant IDH1 20-mer peptide. About this clone itself: Antigen specificity is unknown.

This sample comprised PBMCs, obtained from a glioma patient whose treatment included an IDH1 peptide vaccine. The receptor's source is a young man with glioma. The genes are TRBV15 and TRBJ1-2; 9 bases fit TRBD1. CDR3 residues: CATRGDRDDGYTF. The CDR3 DNA is TGTGCCACCAGGGGGGACAGGGACGATGGCTACACCTTC.